This record looks at one T cell receptor (beta chain) sequence and its context. As yet, its antigen is unknown. A single base separates this from a much larger clone, so it may be a read error. The data derive from a study of T cells in Graves' hyperthyroidism and ophthalmopathy. Broader study findings: Most thyroid clonotypes expanded above 0.001 appeared in blood too.

Amplified TCR beta CDR3 regions derived from RNA transcripts. With the HTBI primer set, the TCR CDR3 went through a first round of RT-PCR. TCRdb processed the multiplex PCR reads anew with MiXCR; each CDR3 protein has one entry. The sample lists around 600,000 distinct CDR3 sequences, approximately 15% occurring once. Trimming took off 7 bases at V and 9 bases at J, with 30 bases between the two ends. There are 17 residues in the CDR3. Germline CDR1 MNHEY, CDR2 SVGEGT. Ophthalmopathy patients showed a Clinical Activity Score of at least 3, NOSPECS grade of at least 4 and duration under 3 months. This receptor was taken from a woman under 30 with Graves' ophthalmopathy. The sequencing sample was made of blood. The chain links TRBV6-2 or TRBV6-3 to TRBJ1-1; D is perhaps TRBD1 (5 bases). CDR3 coding DNA: TGTGCCAGCACCTCCGGGGAGGGGCAGGCAAATCGATTCAAAGCTTTCTTT. Its protein product is CASTSGEGQANRFKAFF.